This T cell receptor beta chain derives from a study of shared clonotypes between healthy human individuals. The CDR3 is made up of 11 amino acids. The germline gives CDR1 MGHRA, CDR2 YSYEKL. V was cut by 5 bases and J by 3 bases, with 5 bases left in between. CD8 cells regarded as naive lacked CD45RO, were positively chosen for CCR7, and omitted terminally differentiated effector memory CD45RA+ cells. TCRdb's copy holds only in-frame clones and misses some; the assay was immunoSEQ multiplex PCR. The sample lists about 750,000 clones; more than 85% were seen once. The material sequenced was naive CD8+ T cells sorted from blood. The chain employs TRBV4-1 and TRBJ2-7; D is ambiguous. The source is a young man in good health. The CDR3 loop is CASSSLYEQYF. For the CDR3, the DNA is TGCGCCAGCAGCTCCCTCTACGAGCAGTACTTC.